This entry concerns a single TCR beta chain. Its target is unknown. Sequenced by immunoSEQ multiplex PCR; TCRdb stores in-frame clones only, minus some. The sample contains roughly 98,000 clones, approximately 95% of which appear only once. The CDR3 is 12 residues long. The germline CDR1 and CDR2 sequences are SGDLS and YYNGEE. The V gene lost 0 bases and the J gene lost 8 bases, with 6 bases spanning the gap. The source of the sample is a study of graft-versus-host responses after intestinal transplantation. As for the study in general: Every transplant recipient was induced with anti-thymocyte globulin, then maintained on tacrolimus and steroids for 2 to 4 years.

Study-wide findings and caveats: Early post-transplant falls in HvG clones accompanied the peak levels of circulating GvH clones.

Sequencing used unstimulated CD8+ T cells sorted from spleen or lymph node cells, obtained before transplant. The V and J genes are TRBV9 and TRBJ1-5, with D possibly matching TRBD1 (5 bases). This sequence was found in a human donor who was the organ donor for an intestinal transplant. The CDR3 nucleotides read TGTGCCAGCAGCGTAGGGGGGGAGCCCCAGCATTTT. Translated: CASSVGGEPQHF.